The rows below give T cell receptor beta chains drawn from one sample of a study of blood T cell repertoires in COVID-19. Here immunoSEQ multiplex PCR was the method, and the copy in TCRdb shows in-frame clones only, minus some. The data contain roughly 200,000 clones, roughly 90% of them singletons. Material: PBMCs or T cells enriched from blood (not recorded which). These receptors were obtained from a woman in her forties or fifties in a cohort exposed to, infected with or recovered from COVID-19 (not recorded which). Both conserved end residues are part of each CDR3. D genes are given only for firm matches. Clone size, where shown, is once, few, many, or a class for clones that have expanded.

CDR3 DNA | CDR3 protein | J gene | D gene | V gene | clone size
TGCGCCAGCAGCCACCTCCGGGGGGATGCCTACAATGAGCAGTTCTTC | CASSHLRGDAYNEQFF | TRBJ2-1 | TRBD2 | TRBV4-3 | .
TGTGCCAGTAGTACACTAGCGGGGGGAACAGATACGCAGTATTTT | CASSTLAGGTDTQYF | TRBJ2-3 | TRBD2 | TRBV19 | .
TGTGCCAGCAGCTTGAGACAGGGGAGCACCTACAATGAGCAGTTCTTC | CASSLRQGSTYNEQFF | TRBJ2-1 | TRBD1 | TRBV5-4 | once
TGTGCCTGGAGCGAAGGGGACACTGAAGCTTTCTTT | CAWSEGDTEAFF | TRBJ1-1 | . | TRBV30 | .
TGTGCTAGTGCACCCTCCGGGACAGCGGTTGCCGGGGAGCTGTTTTTT | CASAPSGTAVAGELFF | TRBJ2-2 | TRBD1 | TRBV12-5 | .
TGTGCCAGCGGAGGCCCGAGTCGGCCCCTCCACTTT | CASGGPSRPLHF | TRBJ1-6 | . | TRBV28 | few
TGTGCCACCAGCAGAGGGACAGGGGGGAGTCTATCGGGAAACACCATATATTTT | CATSRGTGGSLSGNTIYF | TRBJ1-3 | TRBD1 | TRBV15 | .
TGTGCCAGCAGCCATCAGGGGCGCGGGGAGCAGTACTTC | CASSHQGRGEQYF | TRBJ2-7 | . | TRBV14 | once
TGTGCCAGCACTGGGGGCGGGCACAATGAGCAGTTCTTC | CASTGGGHNEQFF | TRBJ2-1 | . | TRBV6-5 | .
TGTGCCAGCGGGGGAGCGGGGGACTCTGGAAACACCATATATTTT | CASGGAGDSGNTIYF | TRBJ1-3 | . | TRBV6-5 | .
TGTGCCAGCAGCTTGGGACTAGCGGGCAACTCCTACGAGCAGTACTTC | CASSLGLAGNSYEQYF | TRBJ2-7 | TRBD2 | TRBV11-2 | .
TGTGCCAGTAGTATCCTTGAGGTTAATCAGCCCCAGCATTTT | CASSILEVNQPQHF | TRBJ1-5 | . | TRBV19 | .
TGTGCCAGCAGCGACGATGGTGGGGGCAATGAAAAACTGTTTTTT | CASSDDGGGNEKLFF | TRBJ1-4 | . | TRBV9 | .
TGTGCCAGCAGTTATGGGCTCACAGACGAGCAGTACTTC | CASSYGLTDEQYF | TRBJ2-7 | . | TRBV6-6 | .
TGTGCCAGCAGCTCCGGACTCGGCACCGGGACCGGGGAGCTGTTTTTT | CASSSGLGTGTGELFF | TRBJ2-2 | . | TRBV7-2 | .
TGTGCCAGCAGTTTATTAGGGGTTGGAGGCTACACCTTC | CASSLLGVGGYTF | TRBJ1-2 | . | TRBV12-3/TRBV12-4 | .
TGCGCCAGCAGCTTCAACACAGGGTCGGGTGAAAAACTGTTTTTT | CASSFNTGSGEKLFF | TRBJ1-4 | . | TRBV5-1 | .